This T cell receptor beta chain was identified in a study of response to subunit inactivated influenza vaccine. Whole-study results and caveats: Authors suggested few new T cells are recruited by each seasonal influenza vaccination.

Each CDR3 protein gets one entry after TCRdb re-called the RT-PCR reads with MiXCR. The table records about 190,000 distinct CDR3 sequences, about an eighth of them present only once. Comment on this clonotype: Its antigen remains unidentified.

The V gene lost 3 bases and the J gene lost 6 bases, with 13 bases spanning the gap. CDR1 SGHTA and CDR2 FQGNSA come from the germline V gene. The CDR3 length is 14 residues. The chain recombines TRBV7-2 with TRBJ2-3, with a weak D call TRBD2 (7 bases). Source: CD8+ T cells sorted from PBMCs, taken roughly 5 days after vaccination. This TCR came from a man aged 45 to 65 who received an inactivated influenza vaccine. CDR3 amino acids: CASSFGGPRDTQYF. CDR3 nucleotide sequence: TGTGCCAGCAGCTTCGGGGGGCCCAGGGATACGCAGTATTTT.